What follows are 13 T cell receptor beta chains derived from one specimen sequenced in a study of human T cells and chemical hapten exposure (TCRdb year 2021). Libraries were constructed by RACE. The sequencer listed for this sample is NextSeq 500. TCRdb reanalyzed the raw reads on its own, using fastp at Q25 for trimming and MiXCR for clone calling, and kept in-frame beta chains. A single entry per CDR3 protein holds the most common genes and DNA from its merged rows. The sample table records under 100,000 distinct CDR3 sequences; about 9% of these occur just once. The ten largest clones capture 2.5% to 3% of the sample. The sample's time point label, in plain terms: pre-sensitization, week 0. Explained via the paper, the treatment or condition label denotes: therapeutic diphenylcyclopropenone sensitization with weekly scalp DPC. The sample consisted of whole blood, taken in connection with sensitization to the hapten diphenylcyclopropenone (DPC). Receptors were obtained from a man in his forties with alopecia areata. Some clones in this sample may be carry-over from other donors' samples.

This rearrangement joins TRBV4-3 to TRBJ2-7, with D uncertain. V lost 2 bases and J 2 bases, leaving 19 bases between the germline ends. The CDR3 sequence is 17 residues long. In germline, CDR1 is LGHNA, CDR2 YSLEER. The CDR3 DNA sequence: TGCGCCAGCAGCCAATCGCTAGGTTCGCCGGCAACCTACGAGCAGTACTTC. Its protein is CASSQSLGSPATYEQYF.

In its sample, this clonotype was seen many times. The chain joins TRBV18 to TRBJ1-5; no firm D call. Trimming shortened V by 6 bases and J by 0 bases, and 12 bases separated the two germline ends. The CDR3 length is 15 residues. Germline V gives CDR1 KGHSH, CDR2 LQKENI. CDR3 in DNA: TGTGCCAGCTCCCCGGAGGTGAATAGCAATCAGCCCCAGCATTTT. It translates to CASSPEVNSNQPQHF.

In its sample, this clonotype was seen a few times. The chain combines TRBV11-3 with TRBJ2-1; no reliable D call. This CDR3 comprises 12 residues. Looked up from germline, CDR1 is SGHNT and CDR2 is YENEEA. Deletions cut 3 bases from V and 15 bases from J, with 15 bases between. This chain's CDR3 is CASSFSRTDLFF. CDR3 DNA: TGTGCCAGCAGCTTTAGTAGAACCGATCTGTTCTTC.

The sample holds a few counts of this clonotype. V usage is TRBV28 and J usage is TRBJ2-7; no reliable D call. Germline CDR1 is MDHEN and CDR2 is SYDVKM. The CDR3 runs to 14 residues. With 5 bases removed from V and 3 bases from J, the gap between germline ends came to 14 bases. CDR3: CASSPGDGRYEQYF. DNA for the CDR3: TGTGCCAGCAGTCCTGGCGACGGTCGCTACGAGCAGTACTTC.

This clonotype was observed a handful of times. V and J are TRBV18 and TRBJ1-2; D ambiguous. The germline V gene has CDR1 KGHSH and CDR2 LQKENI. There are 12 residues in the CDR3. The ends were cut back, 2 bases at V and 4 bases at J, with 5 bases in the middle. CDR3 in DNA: TGTGCCAGCTCACCATACCCCTATGGCTACACCTTC. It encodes CASSPYPYGYTF.

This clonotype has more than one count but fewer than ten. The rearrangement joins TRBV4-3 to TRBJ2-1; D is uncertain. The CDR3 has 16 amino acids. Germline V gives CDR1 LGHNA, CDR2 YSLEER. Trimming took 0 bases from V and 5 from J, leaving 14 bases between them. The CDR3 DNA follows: TGCGCCAGCAGCCAAGAAGGTGCCAGACGGGACAATGAGCAGTTCTTC. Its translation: CASSQEGARRDNEQFF.

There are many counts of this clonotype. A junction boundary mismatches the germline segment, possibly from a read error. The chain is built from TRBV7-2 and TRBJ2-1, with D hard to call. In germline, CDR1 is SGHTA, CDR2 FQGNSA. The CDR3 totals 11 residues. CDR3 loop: CASSLGRLWLF. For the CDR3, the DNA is TGTGCCAGCAGCTTAGGGCGCTTGTGGCTCTTC.

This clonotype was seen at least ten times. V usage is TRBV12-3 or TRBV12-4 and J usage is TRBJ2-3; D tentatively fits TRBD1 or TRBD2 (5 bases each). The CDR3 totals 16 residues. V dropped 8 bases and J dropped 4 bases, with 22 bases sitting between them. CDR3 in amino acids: CASSVGRALGADTQYF. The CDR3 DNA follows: TGTGCCAGCTCCGTGGGGCGGGCCCTGGGGGCAGATACGCAGTATTTT.

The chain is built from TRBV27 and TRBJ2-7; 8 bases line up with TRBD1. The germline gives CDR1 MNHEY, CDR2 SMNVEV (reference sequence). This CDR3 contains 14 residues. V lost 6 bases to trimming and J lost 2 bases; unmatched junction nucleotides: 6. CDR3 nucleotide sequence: TGTGCCAGCAGGCCCCTGGACAGGGCCTACGAGCAGTACGTC. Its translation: CASRPLDRAYEQYV.

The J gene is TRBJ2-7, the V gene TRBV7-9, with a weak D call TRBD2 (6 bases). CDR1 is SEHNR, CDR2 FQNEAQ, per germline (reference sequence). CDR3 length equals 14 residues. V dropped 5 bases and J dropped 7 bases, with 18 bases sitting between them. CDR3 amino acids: CASSMDYPPREQYV. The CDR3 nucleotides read TGTGCCAGCAGCATGGACTACCCTCCTCGGGAGCAGTACGTC.

The CDR3: CASSPSNRGDTQYF. DNA of the CDR3: TGTGCCAGCAGCCCTTCTAATAGGGGGGATACGCAGTATTTT. The chain joins TRBV3-1 to TRBJ2-3; TRBD1 might be the D (6 bases). Germline CDR1 reads LGHDT; CDR2 reads YNNKEL (reference sequence). V gave up 4 bases and J gave up 6 bases, with 14 bases separating them. CDR3 length equals 14 residues.

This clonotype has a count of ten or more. CDR3 region: CASSLAGPNQPQHF. DNA of the CDR3: TGTGCCAGCAGCTTAGCAGGCCCCAATCAGCCCCAGCATTTT. The chain combines TRBV7-9 with TRBJ1-5; D not certain. This CDR3 has 14 amino acids. The V gene lost 0 bases and the J gene lost 3 bases, with 6 bases spanning the gap. Germline V gives CDR1 SEHNR, CDR2 FQNEAQ (reference sequence).

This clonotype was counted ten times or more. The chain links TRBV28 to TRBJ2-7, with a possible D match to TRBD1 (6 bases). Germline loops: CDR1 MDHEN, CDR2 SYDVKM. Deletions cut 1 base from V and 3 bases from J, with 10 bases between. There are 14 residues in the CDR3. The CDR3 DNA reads TGTGCCAGCAGTTTATCCGGGACACGCTACGAGCAGTACTTC. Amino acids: CASSLSGTRYEQYF.